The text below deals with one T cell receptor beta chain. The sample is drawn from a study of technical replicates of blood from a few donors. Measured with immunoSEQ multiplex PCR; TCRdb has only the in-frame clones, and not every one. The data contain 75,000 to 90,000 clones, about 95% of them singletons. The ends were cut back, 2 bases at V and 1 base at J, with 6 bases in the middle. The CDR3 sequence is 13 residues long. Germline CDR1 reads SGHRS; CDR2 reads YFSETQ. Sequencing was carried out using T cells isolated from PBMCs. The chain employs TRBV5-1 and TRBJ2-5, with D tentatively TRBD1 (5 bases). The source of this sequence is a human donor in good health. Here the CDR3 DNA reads TGCGCCAGCAGCTTCGACAGCCAAGAGACCCAGTACTTC. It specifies CASSFDSQETQYF. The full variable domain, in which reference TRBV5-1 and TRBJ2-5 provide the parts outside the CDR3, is KAGVTQTPRYLIKTRGQQVTLSCSPISGHRSVSWYQQTPGQGLQFLFEYFSETQRNKGNFPGRFSGRQFSNSRSEMNVSTLELGDSALYLCASSFDSQETQYFGPGTRLLVL.